These 19 T cell receptor beta chains were sequenced from one sample in a study of blood T cell repertoires in COVID-19. Assay: immunoSEQ multiplex PCR; the TCRdb copy retains only in-frame clones and omits some. Among hundreds of thousands of clones, 75% to 90% were seen once, and the ten largest hold about 2%. The sample was PBMCs or T cells enriched from blood (not recorded which). Receptor source: a woman aged 30 to 39 who had been exposed to COVID-19.

The V gene is TRBV30, the J gene TRBJ1-1; TRBD1 matches at 8 bases. The V gene's germline CDR1 is GTSNPN and CDR2 SVGIG (reference sequence). V gave up 4 bases and J gave up 1 base; unmatched junction bases: 5. The CDR3 consists of 14 residues. CDR3 DNA: TGTGCCTGGAACCCCGGGACAGGGAACACTGAAGCTTTCTTT. This codes for CAWNPGTGNTEAFF.

The V call is TRBV28, the J call TRBJ2-1, with 7 bases lining up with TRBD1. The V segment lost 3 bases and the J segment 2 bases; nucleotides outside the gene matches: 4. Germline V lookup: CDR1 MDHEN, CDR2 SYDVKM. The CDR3 loop spans 15 amino acids. Written as DNA, the CDR3 is TGTGCCAGCAGTTTCGGGACAGCTACCTACAATGAGCAGTTCTTC. Translation: CASSFGTATYNEQFF.

The chain has TRBV28 and TRBJ1-2, with a possible D match to TRBD1 (5 bases). The CDR3 runs to 13 residues. The V and J ends lost 5 bases and 4 bases respectively, with 11 bases between them. The germline V gene has CDR1 MDHEN and CDR2 SYDVKM. The CDR3 nucleotides read TGTGCCAGCAGTCTTACAGGCGGCTATGGCTACACCTTC. Protein product: CASSLTGGYGYTF.

The rearrangement joins TRBV12-3 or TRBV12-4 to TRBJ1-1, with D possibly TRBD1 on 6 matching bases. CDR3 length: 13 residues. Trimming pared 7 bases from V and 8 bases from J, leaving 17 bases between. The CDR3 DNA reads as TGTGCCAGCACCTTGGACAGTACCTTCGAAGCTTTCTTT. Translating it yields CASTLDSTFEAFF.

The chain recombines TRBV4-2 with TRBJ2-7; 12 nucleotides line up with TRBD2. The germline gives CDR1 LGHNA, CDR2 YNFKEQ. The CDR3 is made up of 15 amino acids. The junction had 6 bases not matched to a gene; V was cut back by 4 bases and J by 5 bases. The CDR3 here is CASSPSGGAADEQYF. The CDR3 DNA sequence: TGTGCCAGCAGCCCTAGCGGGGGGGCCGCGGACGAGCAGTACTTC.

This clone was counted a single time. CDR3 in DNA: TGTGCCAGCAGTGAACCCGGGATGACCTACAATGAGCAGTTCTTC. It specifies CASSEPGMTYNEQFF. The chain has TRBV6-1 and TRBJ2-1, with D possibly matching TRBD2 (5 bases). Trimming removed 2 bases at V and 2 bases at J, with 10 bases between. The CDR3 is 15 amino acids. CDR1 and CDR2 from the germline V gene are MNHNS and SASEGT.

The chain is built from TRBV3-1 (or the pseudogene TRBV3-2) and TRBJ2-5; D remains ambiguous. V lost 0 bases and J 5 bases, leaving 13 bases between the germline ends. Germline V gene lookup returns CDR1 LGHDT and CDR2 YNNKEL (reference sequence). The CDR3 extends over 15 amino acids. Here the CDR3 DNA reads TGTGCCAGCAGCCAAGAGACCAAAGACGGGGAGACCCAGTACTTC. Protein product: CASSQETKDGETQYF.

The chain uses TRBV5-1 and TRBJ1-3; TRBD1 is a possible D gene (5 bases). The germline V gene has CDR1 SGHRS and CDR2 YFSETQ. Trimming left V 3 bases short and J 0 bases short, with 13 bases between. The CDR3 loop spans 16 amino acids. The CDR3: CASSSGLPSSGNTIYF. CDR3 nucleotide sequence: TGCGCCAGCAGCTCGGGACTTCCGAGCTCTGGAAACACCATATATTTT.

The chain joins TRBV7-3 to TRBJ2-1; 7 nucleotides align to TRBD1. In germline, CDR1 is SGHTA, CDR2 FQGTGA. The CDR3 runs 14 residues. With V trimmed by 4 bases and J by 8 bases, 8 bases remained unmatched. The CDR3 DNA sequence: TGTGCCAGCAGCTCCCGACAGGGCAAGGATGAGCAGTTCTTC. Translating gives CASSSRQGKDEQFF.

The chain carries TRBV24-1 and TRBJ2-4, with D perhaps TRBD2 (5 bases). CDR1 is KGHDR and CDR2 is SFDVKD in the germline V gene. With 4 bases removed from V and 3 bases from J, the gap between germline ends came to 18 bases. The CDR3 loop spans 17 amino acids. The CDR3 region is CATSDTRTGVDKNIQYF. CDR3 DNA sequence: TGTGCCACCAGTGACACCAGGACTGGAGTAGACAAAAACATTCAGTACTTC.

The chain uses TRBV7-2 and TRBJ1-6; D remains ambiguous. CDR3 length: 18 residues. V lost 2 bases, J lost 2 bases, and 16 bases lay in between. Germline lookup yields CDR1 SGHTA and CDR2 FQGNSA. The DNA for the CDR3 is TGTGCCAGCAGCTTAATCGCCGGCGCCGGGACCTATAATTCACCCCTCCACTTT. It is translated as CASSLIAGAGTYNSPLHF.

The sample holds one count of this clone. V usage is TRBV12-3 or TRBV12-4 and J usage is TRBJ2-3, with 11 bases fitting TRBD2. Losses at the gene ends were 5 bases for V and 14 bases for J; bases not matched to a gene: 9. The CDR3 contains 13 residues. Here the CDR3 DNA reads TGTGCCAGCAGTCTCAGACTAGCGGGGTCCCGGTATTTT. Protein sequence: CASSLRLAGSRYF.

CDR3 DNA: TGTGCCAGCAGTTACTCCGAACCGGACAGGGATACTCAGCCCCAGCATTTT. Its protein is CASSYSEPDRDTQPQHF. The chain couples TRBV6-2 or TRBV6-3 to TRBJ1-5, with TRBD1 identical over 8 bases. The V gene end was trimmed by 0 bases and the J gene end by 6 bases; junction bases not matched to a gene: 10. The CDR3 runs 17 residues. Germline values: CDR1 MNHEY, CDR2 SVGEGT.

J is TRBJ2-3 and V is TRBV5-1, with TRBD2 as a possible D gene (6 bases). The CDR3 spans 15 residues. V was trimmed by 4 bases and J by 0 bases, leaving 12 bases between them. Germline assignment: CDR1 SGHRS and CDR2 YFSETQ. The CDR3 spells CASSASGTSTDTQYF. As DNA, the CDR3 is TGCGCCAGCAGCGCATCCGGGACTAGCACAGATACGCAGTATTTT.

J is TRBJ2-5 and V is TRBV10-3; 8 nucleotides line up with TRBD2. Germline V lookup: CDR1 ENHRY, CDR2 SYGVKD. The CDR3 contains 14 residues. Trimming cost V 10 bases and J 5 bases; bases outside gene matches: 12. The CDR3 DNA reads TGTGCCACCAGGGAACGGGAGGGCGGCGAGACCCAGTACTTC. It yields the protein CATREREGGETQYF.

The chain employs TRBV21-1 and TRBJ1-2; no check of the table's D call, TRBD1, against the DNA was made. TRBV21-1 is assigned pseudogene status. The CDR3 runs 16 residues. The CDR3, as DNA: TGTGCCAGCAGCAAAGGGGTGTGGGACACCTTCTATGGCTACACCTTC. Translation: CASSKGVWDTFYGYTF.

The CDR3 sequence: CASSLAGGRNHNEQFF. CDR3 sequence (DNA): TGTGCCAGCAGCTTAGCAGGCGGGAGGAATCACAATGAGCAGTTCTTC. The chain carries TRBV13 and TRBJ2-1, with 8 bases identical to TRBD2. CDR3 length: 16 residues. V dropped 1 base and J dropped 5; count of bases not matched to a gene: 7. Germline V CDR1 and CDR2: PRHDT, FYEKMQ (reference sequence).

This clone came up once. CDR3 region: CASSLSSGGAYEQYF. The DNA for the CDR3 is TGTGCCAGCAGTTTAAGTAGCGGGGGAGCCTACGAGCAGTACTTC. This chain connects TRBV27 to TRBJ2-7; the match to TRBD2 covers 9 bases. V was pared by 2 bases and J by 2 bases, with 4 bases of the junction left unmatched. Germline lookup yields CDR1 MNHEY and CDR2 SMNVEV (reference sequence). CDR3 length equals 15 residues.

V usage is TRBV5-1 and J usage is TRBJ2-2, with D maybe TRBD2 (5 bases). The CDR3 length is 16 residues. Germline assignment: CDR1 SGHRS and CDR2 YFSETQ. V was cut by 4 bases and J by 6 bases, with 19 bases left in between. The CDR3 nucleotides are TGCGCCAGCAGCCTTGGGAACGGGAAAGTTGCCGGGGAGCTGTTTTTT. Translating it yields CASSLGNGKVAGELFF. The full variable domain, its missing parts supplied by reference TRBV5-1 and TRBJ2-2, is KAGVTQTPRYLIKTRGQQVTLSCSPISGHRSVSWYQQTPGQGLQFLFEYFSETQRNKGNFPGRFSGRQFSNSRSEMNVSTLELGDSALYLCASSLGNGKVAGELFFGEGSRLTVL.